A selection of T cell receptor beta chains follows, all from one sample in a study of shared clonotypes between healthy human individuals. Sequencing used immunoSEQ multiplex PCR; TCRdb keeps in-frame clones, though not all of them. The sample lists over 800,000 clones, 80% to 95% occurring once. Sequencing used naive CD8+ T cells sorted from blood. The source is a man younger than 45 in good health. The CDR3 runs from the conserved cysteine through the conserved F or W. D genes are given only for firm matches. Rows may omit the clone size; those that give it use once, few, many or a size class.

J | D | size | V | DNA | CDR3
TRBJ2-6 | . | . | TRBV27 | TGTGCCAGCAGTTATCGCTCTGGGGCCAACGTCCTGACTTTC | CASSYRSGANVLTF
TRBJ2-5 | . | . | TRBV5-6 | TGTGCCAGCAGCTTGTCCGACGGGGAGGAGACCCAGTACTTC | CASSLSDGEETQYF
TRBJ2-1 | TRBD1 | . | TRBV27 | TGTGCCAGCAGTTTCGGACAGGAAGCCTACAATGAGCAGTTCTTC | CASSFGQEAYNEQFF
TRBJ2-2 | . | . | TRBV7-9 | TGTGCCAGCCGTAAACCCGGGGAGCTGTTTTTT | CASRKPGELFF
TRBJ2-7 | TRBD2 | . | TRBV7-9 | TGTGCCAGCTTCGGAGGGACTAGCGGTTCCTACGAGCAGTACTTC | CASFGGTSGSYEQYF
TRBJ2-1 | TRBD2 | . | TRBV4-2 | TGTGCCAGCAGCCCTCTGACTAGCGGTAGTTACTACAATGAGCAGTTCTTC | CASSPLTSGSYYNEQFF
TRBJ2-2 | . | once | TRBV9 | TGTGCCAGCAGCGTCCAAAACACCGGGGAGCTGTTTTTT | CASSVQNTGELFF
TRBJ2-1 | . | . | TRBV5-4 | TGTGCCAGCACGCTTACGAGCGGGCCCCGCTCCTACAATGAGCAGTTCTTC | CASTLTSGPRSYNEQFF
TRBJ1-2 | . | . | TRBV7-6 | TGTGCCAGCAGCAATGGACAGGGCTACACCTTC | CASSNGQGYTF
TRBJ2-7 | TRBD2 | . | TRBV28 | TGTGCCAGCAGCCGTACTAGCGGGAGCCCATTCTACGTCAACGAGCAGTACTTC | CASSRTSGSPFYVNEQYF
TRBJ2-7 | . | . | TRBV23-1 | TGCGCCAGCAGTCACCGCGTTTACGAGCAGTACTTC | CASSHRVYEQYF
TRBJ2-3 | . | . | TRBV7-9 | TGTGCCAGCAGCGCCCGAGGCAGAACGCAGTATTTT | CASSARGRTQYF
TRBJ2-7 | . | . | TRBV2 | TGTGCCAGCAGTGAAATCTCGTCCTACGAGCAGTACTTC | CASSEISSYEQYF
TRBJ2-3 | . | many | TRBV6-1 | TGTGCCAGCACATATGGACAGGGAGGGGCAGATACGCAGTATTTT | CASTYGQGGADTQYF
TRBJ2-7 | . | . | TRBV28 | TGTGCCAGCTGCGGGTCTTCCTACGAGCAGTACTTC | CASCGSSYEQYF
TRBJ2-7 | . | . | TRBV27 | TGTGCCAGCAGTAAACAGAACGCTTTATACGAGCAGTACTTC | CASSKQNALYEQYF
TRBJ2-1 | . | . | TRBV11-2 | TGTGCCAGCAGCTTAGGGGGGGACTCCTCCTACTCCTACAATGAGCAGTTCTTC | CASSLGGDSSYSYNEQFF
TRBJ2-7 | TRBD2 | once | TRBV18 | TGTGCCAGCTCACGTACCCTAGCGGGAGGAGTATACGAGCAGTACTTC | CASSRTLAGGVYEQYF